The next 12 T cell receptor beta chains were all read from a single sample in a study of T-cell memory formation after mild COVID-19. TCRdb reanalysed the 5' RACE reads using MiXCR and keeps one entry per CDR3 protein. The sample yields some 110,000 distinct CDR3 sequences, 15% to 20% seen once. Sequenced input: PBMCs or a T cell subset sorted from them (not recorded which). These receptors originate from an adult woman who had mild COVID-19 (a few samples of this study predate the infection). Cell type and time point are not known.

CDR3 DNA: TGTGCCAGCAGCTTAAGACTCTACGAGCAGTACTTC. Translation gives CASSLRLYEQYF. V and J are TRBV7-2 and TRBJ2-7; D remains unclear. CDR3 length: 12 residues. V lost 2 bases to trimming and J lost 3 bases, with 5 bases between them. CDR1 and CDR2 from the germline V gene are SGHTA and FQGNSA. The whole variable domain, filled in from reference TRBV7-2 and TRBJ2-7, reads GAGVSQSPSNKVTEKGKDVELRCDPISGHTALYWYRQSLGQGLEFLIYFQGNSAPDKSGLPSDRFSAERTGGSVSTLTIQRTQQEDSAVYLCASSLRLYEQYFGPGTRLTVT.

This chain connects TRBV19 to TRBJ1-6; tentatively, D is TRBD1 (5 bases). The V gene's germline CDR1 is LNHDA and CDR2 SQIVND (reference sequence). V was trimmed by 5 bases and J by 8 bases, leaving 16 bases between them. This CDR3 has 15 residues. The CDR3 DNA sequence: TGTGCCAGTAGTCACTCCGGGACCCAAGATTCACCCCTCCACTTT. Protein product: CASSHSGTQDSPLHF.

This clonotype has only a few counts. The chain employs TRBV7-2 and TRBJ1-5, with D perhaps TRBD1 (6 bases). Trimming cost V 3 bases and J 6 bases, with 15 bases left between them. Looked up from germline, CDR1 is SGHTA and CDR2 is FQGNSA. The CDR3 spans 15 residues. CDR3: CASSFGQGSVQPQHF. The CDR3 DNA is TGTGCCAGCAGCTTCGGGCAGGGGTCGGTTCAGCCCCAGCATTTT.

The CDR3 loop reads CASSFSQKQYF. CDR3 in DNA: TGTGCCAGCAGCTTCAGTCAGAAGCAGTACTTC. The chain uses TRBV11-1 and TRBJ2-7; D ambiguous. The CDR3 length is 11 residues. The V gene's germline CDR1 is SGHAT and CDR2 FQDESV (reference sequence). V was cut by 3 bases and J by 8 bases, with 8 bases left in between.

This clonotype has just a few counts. The CDR3 here is CASRTGTSGDEQFF. The CDR3 DNA follows: TGTGCCAGCAGGACCGGGACTAGCGGCGATGAGCAGTTCTTC. This rearrangement joins TRBV6-1 to TRBJ2-1, with 11 positions matching TRBD2. V shed 6 bases, J shed 8 bases, and the junction held 6 bases outside the gene matches. The V gene's germline CDR1 is MNHNS and CDR2 SASEGT. CDR3 length equals 14 residues.

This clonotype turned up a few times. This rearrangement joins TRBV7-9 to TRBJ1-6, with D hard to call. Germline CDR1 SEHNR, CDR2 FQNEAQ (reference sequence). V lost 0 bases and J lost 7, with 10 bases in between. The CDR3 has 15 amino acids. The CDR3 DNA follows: TGTGCCAGCAGCTTAGCCCGGGGTCTGAATTCACCCCTCCACTTT. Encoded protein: CASSLARGLNSPLHF.

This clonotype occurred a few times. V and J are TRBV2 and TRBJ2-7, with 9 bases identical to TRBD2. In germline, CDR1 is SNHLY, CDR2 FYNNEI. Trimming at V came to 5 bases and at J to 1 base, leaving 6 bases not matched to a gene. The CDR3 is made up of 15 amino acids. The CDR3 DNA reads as TGTGCCAGCAGTCCACTAGCGGGTCAATCCTACGAGCAGTACTTC. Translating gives CASSPLAGQSYEQYF.

In DNA, the CDR3 is TGTGCCAGCAGATCCGGGACAGGGTACGAGCAGTACTTC. As protein: CASRSGTGYEQYF. This chain joins TRBV11-2 and TRBJ2-7; 9 nucleotides line up with TRBD1. The CDR3 extends over 13 amino acids. CDR1 and CDR2 from the germline V gene are SGHAT and FQNNGV. After removal of 6 bases from V and 4 bases from J, the junction contained 4 bases not matched to a gene.

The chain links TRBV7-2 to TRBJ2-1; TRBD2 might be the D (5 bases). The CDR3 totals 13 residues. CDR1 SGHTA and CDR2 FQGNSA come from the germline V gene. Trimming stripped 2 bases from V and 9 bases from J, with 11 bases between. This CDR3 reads CASSLNWAGEQFF. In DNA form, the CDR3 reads TGTGCCAGCAGCTTAAACTGGGCGGGTGAGCAGTTCTTC.

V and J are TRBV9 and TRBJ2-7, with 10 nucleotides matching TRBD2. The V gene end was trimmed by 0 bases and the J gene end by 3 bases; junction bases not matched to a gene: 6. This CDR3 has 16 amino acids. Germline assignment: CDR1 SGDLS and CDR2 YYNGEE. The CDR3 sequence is CASSVAGTSEIYEQYF. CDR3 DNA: TGTGCCAGCAGCGTAGCCGGGACTAGCGAGATCTACGAGCAGTACTTC.

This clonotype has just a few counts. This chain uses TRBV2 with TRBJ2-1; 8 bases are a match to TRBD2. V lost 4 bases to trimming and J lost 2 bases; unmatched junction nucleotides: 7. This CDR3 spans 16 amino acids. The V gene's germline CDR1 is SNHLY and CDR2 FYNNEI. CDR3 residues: CASSGRIAGPYNEQFF. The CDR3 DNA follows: TGTGCCAGCAGTGGGAGGATAGCGGGACCCTACAATGAGCAGTTCTTC.

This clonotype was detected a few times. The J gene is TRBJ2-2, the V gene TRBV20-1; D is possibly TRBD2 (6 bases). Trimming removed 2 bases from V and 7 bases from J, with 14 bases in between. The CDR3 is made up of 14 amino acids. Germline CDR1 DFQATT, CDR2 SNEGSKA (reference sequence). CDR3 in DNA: TGCAGTGCTAGAAGTGGGGACTTTGGCGGGGAGCTGTTTTTT. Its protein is CSARSGDFGGELFF.